The rows below give T cell receptor beta chains drawn from one sample of a study of blood T cell repertoires in COVID-19. Method: immunoSEQ multiplex PCR; TCRdb's copy keeps in-frame clones and lacks some. The repertoire holds approximately 310,000 clones, with about nine tenths as singletons. The material sequenced was PBMCs or T cells enriched from blood (not recorded which). These receptors were collected from a man aged 60 to 69 who had recovered from COVID-19. The CDR3 runs from the conserved cysteine through the conserved F or W. Fields, in order: D gene, clone size, J gene, V gene, CDR3 DNA, CDR3 protein. The D gene is left open where the match is weak. For some rows the clone size is stated as once, few or many, or as a class when expanded; others skip it.

TRBD2 NA TRBJ2-5 TRBV5-4 TGTGCCAGCAGACCCGGGACTAGCTCCGCGGGGGAGACCCAGTACTTC CASRPGTSSAGETQYF
NA NA TRBJ2-2 TRBV5-6 TGTGCCAGCAGCCTCCTGAACGAGGAGCCCGGGGAGCTGTTTTTT CASSLLNEEPGELFF
TRBD2 NA TRBJ2-1 TRBV4-1 TGCGCCAGCGGCGGGAGTTTAACCAATGAGCAGTTCTTC CASGGSLTNEQFF
TRBD2 NA TRBJ2-6 TRBV6-2/TRBV6-3 TGTGCCAGCAGTTACACTTTAGCGGGAGCGGCCTCTGGGGCCAACGTCCTGACTTTC CASSYTLAGAASGANVLTF
TRBD2 few TRBJ2-3 TRBV7-2 TGTGCCAGCAGAAGCGGGAGTTGGATAGATACGCAGTATTTT CASRSGSWIDTQYF
NA few TRBJ1-6 TRBV2 TGTGCCAGCAGTGCGAGGTCCAATTCACCCCTCCACTTT CASSARSNSPLHF
NA NA TRBJ1-2 TRBV5-3 TGTGCCAGAAGCTCCGACACCAGGGTAGACTATGGCTACACCTTC CARSSDTRVDYGYTF
NA NA TRBJ1-5 TRBV3-1/TRBV3-2 TGTGCCAGCAGCCAAGGCTGGGCAGATCAGCCCCAGCATTTT CASSQGWADQPQHF
TRBD1 NA TRBJ2-4 TRBV5-6 TGTGCCAGCAGCATAACAGGGGTTCCAAACATTCAGTACTTC CASSITGVPNIQYF
TRBD1 NA TRBJ2-6 TRBV19 TGTGCCAGCCGGACAGGGTACGGTGGGGCCAACGTCCTGACTTTC CASRTGYGGANVLTF